Listed here is a single T cell receptor beta chain. The antigen remains undetermined. This specimen belongs to a study of T cell responses to AZD1222 COVID-19 vaccine. Study context: The analysis combined second doses at about 4 or about 12 weeks.

Findings of the study overall: It should be noted that donors were predominantly white British and more often female, and clonal diversity was possibly underestimated. Recipients of two AZD1222 doses showed rising Spike-specific TCR breadth and depth. Spike-wide vaccine-associated CD4 TCRs dominated at 160-218 and 743-854.

The data were produced by immunoSEQ multiplex PCR, yet TCRdb's version contains in-frame clones alone and is incomplete. In the table there are 160,000 or so clones, approximately 91% of which are singletons. This CDR3 contains 15 residues. V lost 3 bases and J lost 3, with 15 bases in between. CDR1 and CDR2 from the germline V gene are SQVTM and ANQGSEA. The origin of this receptor is an adult in good health. The starting material was peripheral blood, obtained on day 0 of AZD1222 vaccination. The chain uses TRBV29-1 and TRBJ2-1, with TRBD2 as a possible D gene (5 bases). CDR3 region: CSVEFEGFDYNEQFF. The CDR3 bases are TGCAGCGTTGAGTTTGAGGGTTTCGACTACAATGAGCAGTTCTTC.